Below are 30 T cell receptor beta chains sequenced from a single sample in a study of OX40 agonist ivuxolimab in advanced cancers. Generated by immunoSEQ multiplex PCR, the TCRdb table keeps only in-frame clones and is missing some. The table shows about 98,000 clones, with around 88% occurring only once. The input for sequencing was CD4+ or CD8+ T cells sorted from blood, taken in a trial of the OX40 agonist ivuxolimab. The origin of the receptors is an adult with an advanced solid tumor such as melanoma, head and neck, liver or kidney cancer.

CDR3 protein: CASSPLLGSGYTF. DNA for the CDR3: TGTGCCAGCAGTCCCCTGTTAGGGTCCGGCTACACCTTC. The J gene is TRBJ1-2, the V gene TRBV6-4; the D is unclear. V shed 5 bases and J shed 8 bases, with 15 bases lying between them. Germline V lookup: CDR1 MRHNA, CDR2 SNTAGT. The CDR3 consists of 13 residues.

CDR3 amino acids: CASSVLAGGPYNEQFF. The CDR3 DNA reads TGTGCCAGCAGCGTGCTAGCGGGGGGGCCCTACAATGAGCAGTTCTTC. This chain uses TRBV9 with TRBJ2-1, with 12 bases identical to TRBD2. The junction had 2 bases not matched to a gene; V was cut back by 2 bases and J by 2 bases. The germline V gene encodes CDR1 SGDLS and CDR2 YYNGEE. The CDR3 totals 16 residues.

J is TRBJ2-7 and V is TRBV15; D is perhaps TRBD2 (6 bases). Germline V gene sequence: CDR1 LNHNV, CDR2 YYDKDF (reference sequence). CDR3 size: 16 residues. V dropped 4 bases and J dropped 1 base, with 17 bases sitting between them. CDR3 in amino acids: CATSTPGTDFSYEQYF. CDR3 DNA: TGTGCCACCAGCACCCCCGGGACTGATTTTTCCTACGAGCAGTACTTC.

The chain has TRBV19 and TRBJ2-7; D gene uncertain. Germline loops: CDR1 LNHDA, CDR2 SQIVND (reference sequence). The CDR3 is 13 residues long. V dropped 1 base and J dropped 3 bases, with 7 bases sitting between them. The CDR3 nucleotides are TGTGCCAGTAGTATAGGCCAGCACTACGAGCAGTACTTC. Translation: CASSIGQHYEQYF.

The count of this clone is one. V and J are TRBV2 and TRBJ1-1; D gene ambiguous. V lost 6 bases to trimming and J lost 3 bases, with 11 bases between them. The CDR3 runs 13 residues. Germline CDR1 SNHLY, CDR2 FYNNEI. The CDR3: CASSTELHTEAFF. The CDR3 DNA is TGTGCCAGCAGCACGGAACTCCACACTGAAGCTTTCTTT.

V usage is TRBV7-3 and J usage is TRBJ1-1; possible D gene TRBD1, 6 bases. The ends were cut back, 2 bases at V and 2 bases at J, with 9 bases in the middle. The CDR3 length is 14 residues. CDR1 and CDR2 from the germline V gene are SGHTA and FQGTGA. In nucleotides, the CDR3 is TGTGCCAGCAGCTTAGCGGGGGCTAACACTGAAGCTTTCTTT. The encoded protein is CASSLAGANTEAFF.

This CDR3 reads CSVESGPSSAGYTF. CDR3 DNA sequence: TGCAGCGTTGAGAGCGGCCCCTCCTCGGCAGGCTACACCTTC. The chain links TRBV29-1 to TRBJ1-2, with D unclear. From germline, CDR1 is SQVTM and CDR2 ANQGSEA. V was shortened by 3 bases and J by 8 bases, with 19 bases between the two germline ends. This CDR3 is built from 14 residues.

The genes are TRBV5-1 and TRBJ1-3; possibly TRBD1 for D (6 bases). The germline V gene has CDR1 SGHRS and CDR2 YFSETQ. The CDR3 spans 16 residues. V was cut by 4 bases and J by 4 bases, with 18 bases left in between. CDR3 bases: TGCGCCAGCAGCCTCAACCGTGGGGGGGCAGGAAACACCATATATTTT. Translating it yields CASSLNRGGAGNTIYF.

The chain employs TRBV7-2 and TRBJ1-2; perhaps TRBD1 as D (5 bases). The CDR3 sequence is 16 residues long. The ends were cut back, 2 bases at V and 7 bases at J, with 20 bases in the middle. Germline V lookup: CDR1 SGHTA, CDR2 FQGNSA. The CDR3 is CASSLSQVGVGSGYTF. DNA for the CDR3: TGTGCCAGCAGCTTATCCCAAGTAGGGGTGGGGAGTGGCTACACCTTC.

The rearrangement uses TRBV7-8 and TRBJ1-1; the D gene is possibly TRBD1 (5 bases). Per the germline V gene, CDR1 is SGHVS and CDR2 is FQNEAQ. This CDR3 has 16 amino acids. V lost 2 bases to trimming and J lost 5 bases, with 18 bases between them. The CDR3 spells CASSLPGTPGSTEAFF. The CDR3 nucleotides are TGTGCCAGCAGCTTACCCGGGACCCCTGGCAGTACTGAAGCTTTCTTT.

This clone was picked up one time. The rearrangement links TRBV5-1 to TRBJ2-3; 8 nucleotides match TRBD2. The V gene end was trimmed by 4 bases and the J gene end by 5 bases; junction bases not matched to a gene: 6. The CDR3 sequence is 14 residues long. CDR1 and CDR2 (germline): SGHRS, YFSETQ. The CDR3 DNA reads TGCGCCAGCAGCCCCGGGGGGGGGAAAGATACGCAGTATTTT. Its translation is CASSPGGGKDTQYF.

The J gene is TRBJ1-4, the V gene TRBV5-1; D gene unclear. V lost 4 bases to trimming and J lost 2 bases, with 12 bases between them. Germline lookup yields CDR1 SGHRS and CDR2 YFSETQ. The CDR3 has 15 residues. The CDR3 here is CASSVESPTNEKLFF. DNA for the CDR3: TGCGCCAGCAGCGTGGAATCACCGACTAATGAAAAACTGTTTTTT.

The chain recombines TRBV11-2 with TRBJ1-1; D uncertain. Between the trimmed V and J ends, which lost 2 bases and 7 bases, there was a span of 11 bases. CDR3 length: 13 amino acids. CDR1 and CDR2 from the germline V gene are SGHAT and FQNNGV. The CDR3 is CASSLKVGIEAFF. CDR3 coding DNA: TGTGCCAGCAGCTTAAAAGTCGGCATTGAAGCTTTCTTT.

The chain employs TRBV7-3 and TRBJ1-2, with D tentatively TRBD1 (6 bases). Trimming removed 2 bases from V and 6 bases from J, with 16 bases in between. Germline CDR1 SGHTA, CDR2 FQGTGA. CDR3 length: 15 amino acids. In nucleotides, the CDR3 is TGTGCCAGCAGCTTACGGGAACGGGGGCAGGATGGCTACACCTTC. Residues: CASSLRERGQDGYTF.

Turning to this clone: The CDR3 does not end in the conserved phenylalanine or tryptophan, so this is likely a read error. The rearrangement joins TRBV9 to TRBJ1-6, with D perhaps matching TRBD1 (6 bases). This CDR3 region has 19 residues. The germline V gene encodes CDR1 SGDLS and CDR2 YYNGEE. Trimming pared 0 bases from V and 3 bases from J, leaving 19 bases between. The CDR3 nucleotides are TGTGCCAGCAGCGTAGGCTATGGGGGAACAGGGAACTATAATTCACCCCTCCACCTT. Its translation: CASSVGYGGTGNYNSPLHL.

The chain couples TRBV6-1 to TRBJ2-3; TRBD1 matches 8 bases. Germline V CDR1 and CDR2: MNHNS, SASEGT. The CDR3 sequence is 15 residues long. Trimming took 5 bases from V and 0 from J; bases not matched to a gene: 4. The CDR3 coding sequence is TGTGCCAGCAGTCGGCAGGGGGCTAGCACAGATACGCAGTATTTT. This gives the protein CASSRQGASTDTQYF.

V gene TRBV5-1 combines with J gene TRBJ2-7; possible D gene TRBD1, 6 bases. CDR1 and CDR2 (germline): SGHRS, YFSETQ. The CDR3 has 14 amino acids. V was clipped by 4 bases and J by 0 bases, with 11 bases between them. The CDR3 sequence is CASSPRTVSYEQYF. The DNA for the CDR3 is TGCGCCAGCAGCCCGCGGACAGTCTCCTACGAGCAGTACTTC.

The CDR3 DNA reads TGTGCCAGCAGCCCCCTCGGTGGGATGGGAACTGAAGCTTTCTTT. Its protein product is CASSPLGGMGTEAFF. V and J are TRBV7-9 and TRBJ1-1; D uncertain. The CDR3 has 15 amino acids. Germline assignment: CDR1 SEHNR and CDR2 FQNEAQ (reference sequence). V lost 5 bases and J 5 bases, leaving 18 bases between the germline ends.

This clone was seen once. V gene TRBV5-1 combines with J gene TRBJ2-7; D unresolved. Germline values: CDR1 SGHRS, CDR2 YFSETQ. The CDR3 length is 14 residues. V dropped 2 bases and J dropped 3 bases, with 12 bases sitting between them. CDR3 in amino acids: CASSLNQDLYEQYF. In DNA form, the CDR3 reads TGCGCCAGCAGCTTAAACCAGGATCTCTACGAGCAGTACTTC.

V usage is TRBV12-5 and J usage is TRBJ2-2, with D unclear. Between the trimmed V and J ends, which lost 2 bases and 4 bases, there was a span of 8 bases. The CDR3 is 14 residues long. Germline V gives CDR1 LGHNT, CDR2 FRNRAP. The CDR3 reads CASGLRPSTGELFF. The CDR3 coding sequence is TGTGCTAGTGGTTTGAGACCATCCACCGGGGAGCTGTTTTTT. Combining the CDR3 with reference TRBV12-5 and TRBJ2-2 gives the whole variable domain DARVTQTPRHKVTEMGQEVTMRCQPILGHNTVFWYRQTMMQGLELLAYFRNRAPLDDSGMPKDRFSAEMPDATLATLKIQPSEPRDSAVYFCASGLRPSTGELFFGEGSRLTVL.

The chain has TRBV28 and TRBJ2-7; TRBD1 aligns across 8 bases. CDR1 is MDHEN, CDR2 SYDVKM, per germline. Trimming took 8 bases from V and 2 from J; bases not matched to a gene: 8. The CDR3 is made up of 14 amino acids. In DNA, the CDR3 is TGTGCCAGCGAGCAAGGACAGGGCCCCTACGAGCAGTACTTC. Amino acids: CASEQGQGPYEQYF.

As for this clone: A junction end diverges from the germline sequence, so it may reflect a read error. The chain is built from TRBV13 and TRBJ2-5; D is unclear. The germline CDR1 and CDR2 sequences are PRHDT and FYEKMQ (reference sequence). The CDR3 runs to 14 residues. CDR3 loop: CASSLGVWAVAQYF. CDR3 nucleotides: TGTGCCAGCAGCCTAGGCGTGTGGGCCGTGGCCCAGTACTTC.

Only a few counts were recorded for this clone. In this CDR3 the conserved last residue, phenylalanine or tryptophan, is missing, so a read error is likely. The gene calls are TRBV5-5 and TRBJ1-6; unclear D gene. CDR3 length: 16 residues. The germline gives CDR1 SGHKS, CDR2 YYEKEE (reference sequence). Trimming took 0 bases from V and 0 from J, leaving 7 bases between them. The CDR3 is CASSLAGSSYNSPLHL. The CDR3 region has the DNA TGTGCCAGCAGCTTGGCGGGGAGCTCCTATAATTCACCCCTCCACCTT.

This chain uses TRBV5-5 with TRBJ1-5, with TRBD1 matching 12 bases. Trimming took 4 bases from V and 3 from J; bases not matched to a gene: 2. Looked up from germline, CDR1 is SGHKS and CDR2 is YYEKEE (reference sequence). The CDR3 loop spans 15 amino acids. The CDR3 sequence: CASSGTGGFNQPQHF. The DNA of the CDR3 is TGTGCCAGCAGCGGGACAGGGGGCTTCAATCAGCCCCAGCATTTT. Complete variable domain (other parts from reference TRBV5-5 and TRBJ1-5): DAGVTQSPTHLIKTRGQQVTLRCSPISGHKSVSWYQQVLGQGPQFIFQYYEKEERGRGNFPDRFSARQFPNYSSELNVNALLLGDSALYLCASSGTGGFNQPQHFGDGTRLSIL.

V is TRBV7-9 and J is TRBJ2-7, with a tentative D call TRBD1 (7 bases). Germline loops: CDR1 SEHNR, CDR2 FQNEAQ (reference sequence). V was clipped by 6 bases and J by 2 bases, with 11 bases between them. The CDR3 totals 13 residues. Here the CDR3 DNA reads TGTGCCAGCAGGCGGGACAGCACCTACGAGCAGTACTTC. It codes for CASRRDSTYEQYF.

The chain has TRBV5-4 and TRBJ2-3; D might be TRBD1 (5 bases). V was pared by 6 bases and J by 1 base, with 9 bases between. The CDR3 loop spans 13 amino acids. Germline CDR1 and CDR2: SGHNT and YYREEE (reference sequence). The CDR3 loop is CASMGPGTDTQYF. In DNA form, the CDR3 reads TGTGCCAGCATGGGGCCAGGCACAGATACGCAGTATTTT.

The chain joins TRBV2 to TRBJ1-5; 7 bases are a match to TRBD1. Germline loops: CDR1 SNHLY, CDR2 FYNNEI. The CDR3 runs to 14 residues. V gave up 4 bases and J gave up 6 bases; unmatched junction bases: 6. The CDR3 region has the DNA TGTGCCAGCAGTGGGAGGGGGCTAGGTCAGCCCCAGCATTTT. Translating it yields CASSGRGLGQPQHF.

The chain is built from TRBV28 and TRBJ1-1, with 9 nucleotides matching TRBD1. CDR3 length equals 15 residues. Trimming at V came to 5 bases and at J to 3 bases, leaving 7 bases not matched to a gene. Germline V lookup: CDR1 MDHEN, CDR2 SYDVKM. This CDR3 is CASSTRDRDDTEAFF. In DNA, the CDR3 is TGTGCCAGCAGTACTCGGGACAGGGACGACACTGAAGCTTTCTTT.

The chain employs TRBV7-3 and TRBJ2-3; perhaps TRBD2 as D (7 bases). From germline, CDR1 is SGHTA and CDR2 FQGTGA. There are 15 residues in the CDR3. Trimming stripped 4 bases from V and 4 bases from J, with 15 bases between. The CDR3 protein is CASSSVGGPADTQYF. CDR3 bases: TGTGCCAGCAGCTCAGTGGGGGGGCCTGCAGATACGCAGTATTTT.

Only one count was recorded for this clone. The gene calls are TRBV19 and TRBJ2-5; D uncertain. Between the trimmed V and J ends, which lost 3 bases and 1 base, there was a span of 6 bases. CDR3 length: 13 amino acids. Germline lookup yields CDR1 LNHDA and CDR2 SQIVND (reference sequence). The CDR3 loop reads CASSMFTQETQYF. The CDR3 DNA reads TGTGCCAGTAGTATGTTTACCCAAGAGACCCAGTACTTC.